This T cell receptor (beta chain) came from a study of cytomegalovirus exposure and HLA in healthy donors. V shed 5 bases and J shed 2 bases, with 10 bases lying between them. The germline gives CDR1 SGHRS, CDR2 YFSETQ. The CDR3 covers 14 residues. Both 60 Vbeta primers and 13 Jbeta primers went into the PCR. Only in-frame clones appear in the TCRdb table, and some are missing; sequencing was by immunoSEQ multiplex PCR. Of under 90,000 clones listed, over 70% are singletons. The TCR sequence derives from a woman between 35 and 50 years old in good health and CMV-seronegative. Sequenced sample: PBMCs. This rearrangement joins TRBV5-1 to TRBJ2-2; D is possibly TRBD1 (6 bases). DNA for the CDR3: TGCGCCAGCAGGACAGGCGACAACACCGGGGAGCTGTTTTTT. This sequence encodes CASRTGDNTGELFF.